The 5 T cell receptor beta chains given below trace back to one sample, sequenced in a study of T-cell reconstitution after alpha-beta-depleted transplantation in children. Researchers prepared the TCRbeta library using unique molecular identifiers, the study reports. TCRdb re-called the PCR reads through MiXCR, storing one row per CDR3 protein. The data contain 600,000 or so distinct CDR3 sequences, approximately 22% of them singletons. This specimen consisted of PBMCs, mostly from graft donor cells, obtained 360 days after TCRalphabeta/CD19-depleted stem cell transplant. The receptors stem from a boy under two years old who had a stem cell transplant for acute myeloid leukemia, so the T cells may come from the graft donor.

This clonotype was observed a handful of times. The chain links TRBV20-1 to TRBJ1-5; D call uncertain. CDR3 size: 18 residues. The germline V and J ends were trimmed by 1 base and 0 bases, with 19 bases remaining between them. CDR1 and CDR2 from the germline V gene are DFQATT and SNEGSKA (reference sequence). The CDR3 bases are TGCAGTGCTAGAGGGCCAAGGGATCTCCTCCATAGCAATCAGCCCCAGCATTTT. Its translation is CSARGPRDLLHSNQPQHF.

This clonotype was observed a handful of times. V usage is TRBV7-3 and J usage is TRBJ2-4; 9 nucleotides match TRBD2. The CDR3 has 20 residues. From germline, CDR1 is SGHTA and CDR2 FQGTGA. V shed 5 bases and J 0 bases; nucleotides not matched to a gene: 17. DNA for the CDR3: TGTGCCAGCAGCCGTCCTCCGACGCGGGGGGGCCGGTCAGCCAAAAACATTCAGTACTTC. Translation gives CASSRPPTRGGRSAKNIQYF. Combining the CDR3 with reference TRBV7-3 and TRBJ2-4 gives the whole variable domain GAGVSQTPSNKVTEKGKYVELRCDPISGHTALYWYRQSLGQGPEFLIYFQGTGAADDSGLPNDRFFAVRPEGSVSTLKIQRTERGDSAVYLCASSRPPTRGGRSAKNIQYFGAGTRLSVL.

This chain joins TRBV6-5 and TRBJ1-2; TRBD1 might be the D (6 bases). The CDR3 has 16 amino acids. Germline V CDR1 and CDR2: MNHEY, SVGAGI. V dropped 4 bases and J dropped 8 bases, with 23 bases sitting between them. The CDR3 DNA reads as TGTGCCAGCAGTTCCATCGGTGGGGGCAGGCTATACGGCTACACCTTC. This gives the protein CASSSIGGGRLYGYTF.

This clonotype appeared a few times. The chain has TRBV6-5 and TRBJ1-3; D remains unclear. The CDR3 totals 15 residues. With 3 bases removed from V and 7 bases from J, the gap between germline ends came to 16 bases. Germline V gene lookup returns CDR1 MNHEY and CDR2 SVGAGI. The CDR3 spells CASSYWTESDNTIYF. CDR3 nucleotides: TGTGCCAGCAGTTATTGGACGGAGAGTGATAACACCATATATTTT.

The chain couples TRBV28 to TRBJ2-2; D remains unclear. CDR3 length: 13 residues. V lost 5 bases, J lost 4 bases, and 8 bases lay in between. The V gene's germline CDR1 is MDHEN and CDR2 SYDVKM. The chain's CDR3 is CASSMGGTGELFF. In nucleotides, the CDR3 is TGTGCCAGCAGTATGGGCGGCACCGGGGAGCTGTTTTTT.